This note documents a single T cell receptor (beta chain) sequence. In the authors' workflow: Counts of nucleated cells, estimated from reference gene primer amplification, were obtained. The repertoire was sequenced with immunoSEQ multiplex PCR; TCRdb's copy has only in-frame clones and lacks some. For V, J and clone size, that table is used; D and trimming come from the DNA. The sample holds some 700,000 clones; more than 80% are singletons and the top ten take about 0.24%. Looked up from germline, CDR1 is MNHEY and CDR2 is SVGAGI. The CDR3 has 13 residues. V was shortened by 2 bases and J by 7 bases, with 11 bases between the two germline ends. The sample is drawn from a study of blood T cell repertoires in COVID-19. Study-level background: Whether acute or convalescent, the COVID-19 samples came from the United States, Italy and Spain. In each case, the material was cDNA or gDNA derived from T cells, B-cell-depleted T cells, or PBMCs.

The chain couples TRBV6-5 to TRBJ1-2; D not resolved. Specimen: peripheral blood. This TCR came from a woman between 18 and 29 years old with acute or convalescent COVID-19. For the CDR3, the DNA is TGTGCCAGCAGTTACCAAGGACGGGGTGGCTACACCTTC. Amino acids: CASSYQGRGGYTF.